Listed here are 13 T cell receptor beta chains from one sample, sequenced in a study of Ad26.COV2.S vaccination and SARS-CoV-2 variants. Treatment of the sample: some 19 received Ad26.COV2.S at low or high dose, single or two shots; roughly five received placebo; per-sample allocation not given. Samples came from day 63 after the first vaccine or placebo injection. Here immunoSEQ multiplex PCR was the method, and the copy in TCRdb shows in-frame clones only, minus some. The table lists a few hundred thousand clones, about nine tenths of them singletons, with about 3% in the top ten. This sample comprised peripheral blood, obtained in a trial of Ad26.COV2.S vaccine versus placebo. The source of these receptors is a person aged 18-65 years who received the Ad26.COV2.S COVID-19 vaccine or a placebo.

The chain carries TRBV7-9 and TRBJ2-6; D gene uncertain. V was clipped by 1 base and J by 0 bases, with 10 bases between them. Germline loops: CDR1 SEHNR, CDR2 FQNEAQ (reference sequence). The CDR3 sequence is 17 residues long. CDR3 nucleotides: TGTGCCAGCAGCTTAGGTACGGCAATCTCTGGGGCCAACGTCCTGACTTTC. The encoded protein is CASSLGTAISGANVLTF.

The chain has TRBV15 and TRBJ1-2; D ambiguous. This CDR3 has 13 amino acids. Germline V CDR1 and CDR2: LNHNV, YYDKDF (reference sequence). V gave up 3 bases and J gave up 3 bases, with 8 bases separating them. CDR3 sequence (DNA): TGTGCCACCAGCAGTAAGGGAGACTATGGCTACACCTTC. Amino acids: CATSSKGDYGYTF. The whole variable domain, remainder taken from reference TRBV15 and TRBJ1-2, is DAMVIQNPRYQVTQFGKPVTLSCSQTLNHNVMYWYQQKSSQAPKLLFHYYDKDFNNEADTPDNFQSRRPNTSFCFLDIRSPGLGDTAMYLCATSSKGDYGYTFGSGTRLTVV.

With regard to this clone: One end of the junction is discordant with germline, which a read error may explain. The V gene is TRBV7-7, the J gene TRBJ2-2, with 9 bases fitting TRBD1. The CDR3 sequence is 17 residues long. Germline lookup yields CDR1 SSHAT and CDR2 FNYEAQ (reference sequence). The CDR3, as DNA: TGTGCTAGCAGCTTATTAGGACAGGGGTCGAACACCGGGGAGCTGTTTTTT. Protein product: CASSLLGQGSNTGELFF. The entire variable domain, with the rest obtained from reference TRBV7-7 and TRBJ2-2, is as follows: GAGVSQSPRYKVTKRGQDVTLRCDPISSHATLYWYQQALGQGPEFLTYFNYEAQPDKSGLPSDRFSAERPEGSISTLTIQRTEQRDSAMYRCASSLLGQGSNTGELFFGEGSRLTVL.

This rearrangement joins TRBV11-3 to TRBJ1-1; D unclear. The germline V gene encodes CDR1 SGHNT and CDR2 YENEEA. The CDR3 extends over 17 amino acids. V was shortened by 1 base and J by 2 bases, with 17 bases between the two germline ends. The CDR3 DNA is TGTGCCAGCAGCTTAGGGGGTGTCGTGGGAGGAAACACTGAAGCTTTCTTT. Translated, it gives CASSLGGVVGGNTEAFF. Full variable domain (missing parts from reference TRBV11-3 and TRBJ1-1): EAGVVQSPRYKIIEKKQPVAFWCNPISGHNTLYWYLQNLGQGPELLIRYENEEAVDDSQLPKDRFSAERLKGVDSTLKIQPAELGDSAVYLCASSLGGVVGGNTEAFFGQGTRLTVV.

This clone has a single count. This chain links TRBV27 with TRBJ2-1; 11 bases map to TRBD1. The CDR3 contains 15 residues. Germline assignment: CDR1 MNHEY and CDR2 SMNVEV (reference sequence). After removal of 2 bases from V and 8 bases from J, the junction contained 5 bases not matched to a gene. CDR3 nucleotides: TGTGCCAGCAGTTTAAGGGGACAGGGGGGCTATGAGCAGTTCTTC. As protein: CASSLRGQGGYEQFF.

The rearrangement joins TRBV4-1 to TRBJ1-1; the D is unclear. V gave up 4 bases and J gave up 4 bases, with 13 bases separating them. Per germline, CDR1 MGHRA and CDR2 YSYEKL. CDR3 length equals 14 residues. The CDR3: CASSRQDLVTEAFF. The CDR3 DNA follows: TGCGCCAGCAGCCGCCAGGACTTGGTCACTGAAGCTTTCTTT.

This chain connects TRBV19 to TRBJ1-2; 12 bases fit TRBD1. CDR3 length: 15 residues. The germline V gene encodes CDR1 LNHDA and CDR2 SQIVND (reference sequence). The V and J ends lost 7 bases and 2 bases, in that order; junction bases with no gene match: 5. CDR3 nucleotide sequence: TGTGCCAGTACCGGGACAGGGGGCGCAAACTATGGCTACACCTTC. Residues: CASTGTGGANYGYTF.

The chain is built from TRBV19 and TRBJ2-7; D possibly uses TRBD1 or TRBD2 (5 bases each). V lost 1 base and J lost 3, with 7 bases in between. The CDR3 has 13 residues. From germline, CDR1 is LNHDA and CDR2 SQIVND (reference sequence). As DNA, the CDR3 is TGTGCCAGTAGTATAGGGGGACGCTACGAGCAGTACTTC. This codes for CASSIGGRYEQYF.

The gene calls are TRBV9 and TRBJ2-3, with D tentatively TRBD1 (5 bases). Germline assignment: CDR1 SGDLS and CDR2 YYNGEE. The CDR3 sequence is 15 residues long. Trimming removed 4 bases from V and 1 base from J, with 13 bases in between. CDR3: CASSLQAPGTDTQYF. The DNA of the CDR3 is TGTGCCAGCAGCCTACAGGCTCCCGGCACAGATACGCAGTATTTT. Using reference TRBV9 and TRBJ2-3 for the parts outside the CDR3, the full variable domain is DSGVTQTPKHLITATGQRVTLRCSPRSGDLSVYWYQQSLDQGLQFLIQYYNGEERAKGNILERFSAQQFPDLHSELNLSSLELGDSALYFCASSLQAPGTDTQYFGPGTRLTVL.

This chain links TRBV5-1 with TRBJ2-3; D gene ambiguous. The CDR3 has 15 amino acids. The germline V gene encodes CDR1 SGHRS and CDR2 YFSETQ. The ends were cut back, 0 bases at V and 2 bases at J, with 10 bases in the middle. CDR3 residues: CASSLATGHTDTQYF. CDR3 in DNA: TGCGCCAGCAGCTTGGCCACCGGGCACACAGATACGCAGTATTTT.

The chain employs TRBV7-2 and TRBJ2-2; weak D call: TRBD1 (6 bases). V was trimmed by 5 bases and J by 0 bases, leaving 13 bases between them. This CDR3 has 16 residues. CDR1 and CDR2 from the germline V gene are SGHTA and FQGNSA. CDR3 amino acids: CASSRRGTTNTGELFF. CDR3 nucleotides: TGTGCCAGCAGCCGCAGGGGCACCACGAACACCGGGGAGCTGTTTTTT.

V and J are TRBV6-5 and TRBJ1-1; a weak D match, TRBD1 (5 bases). Trimming cost V 0 bases and J 6 bases, with 17 bases left between them. Germline lookup yields CDR1 MNHEY and CDR2 SVGAGI. The CDR3 consists of 16 residues. CDR3 DNA: TGTGCCAGCAGTTACTCGATCGGGGCCGAGAAGGCTGAAGCTTTCTTT. Protein sequence: CASSYSIGAEKAEAFF.

The chain carries TRBV12-5 and TRBJ2-6, with D possibly being TRBD2 (5 bases). V was shortened by 4 bases and J by 4 bases, with 14 bases between the two germline ends. The CDR3 is 16 residues long. Germline V gene lookup returns CDR1 LGHNT and CDR2 FRNRAP. CDR3 sequence: CASGSLAGAGANVLTF. The DNA of the CDR3 is TGTGCTAGTGGTTCCCTAGCCGGTGCAGGGGCCAACGTCCTGACTTTC.